This T cell receptor (beta chain) was observed in a study of T-cell memory formation after mild COVID-19. Whole-study findings and limits: The second-wave clones peaking on day 37 were not confirmed as SARS-CoV-2-specific.

The CDR3 spans 15 residues. Germline V gene lookup returns CDR1 SGHRS and CDR2 YFSETQ. V trimming: 4 bases; J trimming: 4 bases; junction bases outside the gene matches: 10. Regarding this clonotype: The antigen remains undetermined.

TCRdb itself ran the 5' RACE reads through MiXCR, one entry per CDR3 protein. Of 400,000 to 500,000 distinct CDR3 sequences in the sample, roughly 20% were seen once. Sequences were obtained from PBMCs or a T cell subset sorted from them (not recorded which). This chain links TRBV5-1 with TRBJ2-5; TRBD2 matches at 7 bases. This clonotype was sampled from an adult woman who had mild COVID-19 (a few samples of this study predate the infection). Cell type and time point are not known. The CDR3 bases are TGCGCCAGCAGCCAGGGTGGCGGGGGAGGAGAGACCCAGTACTTC. This gives the protein CASSQGGGGGETQYF.